Following are 14 T cell receptor beta chains from one sample sequenced in a study of T-cell memory formation after mild COVID-19 (dated by TCRdb to the early 2020s). The library came from 5' RACE. This sample was sequenced with an Illumina NovaSeq 6000. The public reads were reanalyzed by TCRdb: fastp trimming at Q25, MiXCR alignment, in-frame beta chains only. For every CDR3 protein sequence, its rows merge into one entry that carries the most common genes and DNA. This sample has roughly 240,000 distinct CDR3 sequences in its table, and about 16% of those were observed once. The top ten clonotypes cover approximately 23% of the sample. Sequencing input: PBMCs or a T cell subset sorted from them (not recorded which). Receptors were obtained from a man younger than 35 who had mild COVID-19 (a few samples of this study predate the infection). The sample titles of this study are shuffled in the database, so cell type and time point are left out; the donor was told from shared clones.

This clonotype was counted a few times. The chain joins TRBV12-3 or TRBV12-4 to TRBJ2-4; D remains ambiguous. The germline V and J ends were trimmed by 2 bases and 6 bases, with 8 bases remaining between them. The CDR3 is made up of 13 amino acids. This chain's CDR3 is CASSLSPGNIQYF. CDR3 DNA: TGTGCCAGCAGTTTATCCCCAGGAAACATTCAGTACTTC.

The J gene is TRBJ2-1, the V gene TRBV21-1; the D call TRBD1 from the table was never checked on the DNA. TRBV21-1 is described as a pseudogene. The CDR3 extends over 14 amino acids. The CDR3 region is CASSERQGAGEQFF. CDR3 DNA sequence: TGTGCCAGCAGCGAAAGACAGGGGGCAGGGGAGCAGTTCTTC.

This clonotype was counted many times. V gene TRBV6-6 combines with J gene TRBJ1-6, with D unresolved. Trimming left V 5 bases short and J 0 bases short, with 5 bases between. Germline V lookup: CDR1 MNHNY, CDR2 SVGAGI (reference sequence). This CDR3 has 14 amino acids. The CDR3 region is CASSQSSYNSPLHF. The CDR3 DNA follows: TGTGCCAGCAGTCAGAGCTCCTATAATTCACCCCTCCACTTT.

This clonotype came up a few times. This chain connects TRBV5-6 to TRBJ2-1; maybe TRBD2 (6 bases). This CDR3 has 16 amino acids. Trimming removed 3 bases from V and 10 bases from J, with 23 bases in between. Germline CDR1 and CDR2: SGHDT and YYEEEE. The CDR3 sequence is CASSYAGSWGDGEQFF. CDR3 DNA sequence: TGTGCCAGCAGCTACGCGGGATCCTGGGGGGATGGAGAGCAGTTCTTC.

Only a few counts were recorded for this clonotype. This chain links TRBV4-1 with TRBJ2-7; D is perhaps TRBD1 (5 bases). Trimming left V 1 base short and J 3 bases short, with 7 bases between. Germline CDR1 is MGHRA and CDR2 is YSYEKL. CDR3 length: 13 residues. CDR3 loop: CASSQVQGYEQYF. The CDR3 DNA follows: TGCGCCAGCAGCCAAGTGCAGGGCTACGAGCAGTACTTC.

There are a few counts of this clonotype. The DNA for the CDR3 is TGCGCCAGCAGCCGGGGGGGTTCCCCTGGGGAGCTGTTTTTT. Translation: CASSRGGSPGELFF. The gene calls are TRBV5-1 and TRBJ2-2; 8 nucleotides line up with TRBD2. In germline, CDR1 is SGHRS, CDR2 YFSETQ. V shed 4 bases, J shed 8 bases, and the junction held 7 bases outside the gene matches. The CDR3 spans 14 residues.

This clonotype was counted only a few times. The chain carries TRBV4-2 and TRBJ2-5, with D perhaps TRBD2 (6 bases). The CDR3 contains 16 residues. The V and J ends lost 4 bases and 1 base respectively, with 16 bases between them. CDR1 is LGHNA and CDR2 is YNFKEQ in the germline V gene. CDR3 sequence (DNA): TGTGCCAGCAGCCCCCAGGACGGGGGAGGCCAAGAGACCCAGTACTTC. It encodes CASSPQDGGGQETQYF.

This clonotype occurred many times. V usage is TRBV7-9 and J usage is TRBJ1-2; D unclear. V was shortened by 8 bases and J by 3 bases, with 13 bases between the two germline ends. The CDR3 is made up of 13 amino acids. The germline gives CDR1 SEHNR, CDR2 FQNEAQ (reference sequence). CDR3 nucleotides: TGTGCCAGCCAAACCTATGGGGACTATGGCTACACCTTC. Its protein product is CASQTYGDYGYTF.

This chain uses TRBV12-3 or TRBV12-4 with TRBJ2-1; TRBD2 might be the D (5 bases). Between the trimmed V and J ends, which lost 2 bases and 5 bases, there was a span of 16 bases. The CDR3 extends over 16 amino acids. Here the CDR3 DNA reads TGTGCCAGCAGTTTACGGCTTCAGATGAGGGACAATGAGCAGTTCTTC. This sequence encodes CASSLRLQMRDNEQFF.

This clonotype has just a few counts. The V call is TRBV4-1, the J call TRBJ2-7, with D tentatively TRBD1 or TRBD2 (6 bases each). The CDR3 is 15 residues long. V lost 0 bases, J lost 0 bases, and 9 bases lay in between. The germline V gene encodes CDR1 MGHRA and CDR2 YSYEKL. Written as DNA, the CDR3 is TGCGCCAGCAGCCAAGACGGGGGCCGCTCCTACGAGCAGTACTTC. Encoded protein: CASSQDGGRSYEQYF.

The sample holds one count of this clonotype. Being one base from a much bigger clone, this may be a read error. J is TRBJ1-5 and V is TRBV7-3; D is undetermined. The CDR3 spans 13 residues. Per germline, CDR1 SGHTA and CDR2 FQGTGA. Trimming took 0 bases from V and 5 from J, leaving 5 bases between them. The CDR3 is CASSLTPDQPQHF. The CDR3 bases are TGTGCCAGCAGCTTAACCCCCGATCAGCCCCAGCATTTT.

Written as DNA, the CDR3 is TGTGCCAGCAGTGCGCCGGGGGGAGAAGTTTTGGATACGCAGTATTTT. Translation: CASSAPGGEVLDTQYF. J is TRBJ2-3 and V is TRBV6-1, with 7 bases identical to TRBD2. Losses at the gene ends were 4 bases for V and 6 bases for J; bases not matched to a gene: 13. The CDR3 contains 16 residues. The V gene's germline CDR1 is MNHNS and CDR2 SASEGT.

The chain employs TRBV7-9 and TRBJ1-2, with TRBD1 as a possible D gene (6 bases). In germline, CDR1 is SEHNR, CDR2 FQNEAQ (reference sequence). Trimming took off 5 bases at V and 0 bases at J, with 13 bases between the two ends. CDR3 length: 15 amino acids. The CDR3 sequence: CASSISGGPNYGYTF. The CDR3 coding sequence is TGTGCCAGCAGCATAAGCGGGGGGCCTAACTATGGCTACACCTTC. Using reference TRBV7-9 and TRBJ1-2 for the parts outside the CDR3, the full variable domain is DTGVSQNPRHKITKRGQNVTFRCDPISEHNRLYWYRQTLGQGPEFLTYFQNEAQLEKSRLLSDRFSAERPKGSFSTLEIQRTEQGDSAMYLCASSISGGPNYGYTFGSGTRLTVV.

There are a few counts of this clonotype. The V and J genes are TRBV12-3 or TRBV12-4 and TRBJ1-5, with D hard to call. Trimming shortened V by 7 bases and J by 4 bases, and 8 bases separated the two germline ends. The CDR3 sequence is 12 residues long. CDR3 in amino acids: CASTTFNQPQHF. CDR3 bases: TGTGCCAGCACCACATTTAATCAGCCCCAGCATTTT.